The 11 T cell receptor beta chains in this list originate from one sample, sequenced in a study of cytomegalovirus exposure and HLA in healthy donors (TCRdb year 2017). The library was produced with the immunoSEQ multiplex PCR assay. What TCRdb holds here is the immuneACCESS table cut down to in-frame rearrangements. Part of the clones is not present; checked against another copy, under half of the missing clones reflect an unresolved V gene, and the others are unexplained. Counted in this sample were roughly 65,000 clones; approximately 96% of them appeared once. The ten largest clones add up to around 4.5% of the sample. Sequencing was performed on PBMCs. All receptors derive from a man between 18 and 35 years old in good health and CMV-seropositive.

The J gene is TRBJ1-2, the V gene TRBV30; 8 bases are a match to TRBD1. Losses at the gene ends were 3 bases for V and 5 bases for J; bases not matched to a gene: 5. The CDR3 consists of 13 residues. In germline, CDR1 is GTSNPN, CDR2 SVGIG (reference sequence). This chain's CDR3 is CAWREQGDYGYTF. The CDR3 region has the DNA TGTGCCTGGAGGGAACAGGGGGATTATGGCTACACCTTC.

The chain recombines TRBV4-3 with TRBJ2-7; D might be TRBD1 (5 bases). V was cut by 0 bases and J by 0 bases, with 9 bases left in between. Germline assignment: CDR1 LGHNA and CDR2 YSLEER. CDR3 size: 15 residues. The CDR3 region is CASSQESGISYEQYF. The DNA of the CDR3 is TGCGCCAGCAGCCAAGAGTCAGGGATCTCCTACGAGCAGTACTTC.

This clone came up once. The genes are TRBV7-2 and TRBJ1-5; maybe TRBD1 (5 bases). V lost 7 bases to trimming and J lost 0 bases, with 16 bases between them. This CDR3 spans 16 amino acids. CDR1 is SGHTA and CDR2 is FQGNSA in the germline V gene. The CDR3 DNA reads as TGTGCCAGCACCCCAGGGAGGGGATATAGCAATCAGCCCCAGCATTTT. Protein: CASTPGRGYSNQPQHF.

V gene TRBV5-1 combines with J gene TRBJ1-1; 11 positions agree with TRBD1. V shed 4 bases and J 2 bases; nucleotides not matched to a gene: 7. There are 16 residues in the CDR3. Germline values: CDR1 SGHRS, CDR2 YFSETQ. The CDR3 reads CASSHGTGGYNTEAFF. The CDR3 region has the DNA TGCGCCAGCAGCCACGGGACAGGGGGTTACAACACTGAAGCTTTCTTT.

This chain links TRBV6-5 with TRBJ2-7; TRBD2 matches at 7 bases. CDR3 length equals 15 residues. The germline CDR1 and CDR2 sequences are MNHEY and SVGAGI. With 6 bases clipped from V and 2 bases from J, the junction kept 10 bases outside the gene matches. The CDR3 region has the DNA TGTGCCAGCAGAAAACAAGCGGGGATAACCTACGAGCAGTACTTC. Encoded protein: CASRKQAGITYEQYF.

The CDR3 spells CASSLGGTDTQYF. The CDR3 coding sequence is TGTGCCAGCAGCTTAGGCGGTACAGATACGCAGTATTTT. The chain combines TRBV7-9 with TRBJ2-3; D not certain. Trimming removed 1 base from V and 3 bases from J, with 5 bases in between. Germline CDR1 is SEHNR and CDR2 is FQNEAQ (reference sequence). The CDR3 is made up of 13 amino acids.

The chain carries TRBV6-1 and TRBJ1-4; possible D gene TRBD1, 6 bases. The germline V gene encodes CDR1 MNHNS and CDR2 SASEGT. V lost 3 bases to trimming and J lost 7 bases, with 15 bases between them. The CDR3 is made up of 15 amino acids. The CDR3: CASSEQLGAGEKLFF. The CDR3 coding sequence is TGTGCCAGCAGTGAGCAACTGGGGGCGGGTGAAAAACTGTTTTTT.

The CDR3 sequence is CASSAGTGEKLFF. The CDR3 DNA follows: TGTGCCAGCAGCGCCGGGACAGGCGAAAAACTGTTTTTT. This chain uses TRBV9 with TRBJ1-4; 8 positions agree with TRBD1. This CDR3 comprises 13 residues. The germline gives CDR1 SGDLS, CDR2 YYNGEE. Trimming at V came to 3 bases and at J to 8 bases, leaving 3 bases not matched to a gene.

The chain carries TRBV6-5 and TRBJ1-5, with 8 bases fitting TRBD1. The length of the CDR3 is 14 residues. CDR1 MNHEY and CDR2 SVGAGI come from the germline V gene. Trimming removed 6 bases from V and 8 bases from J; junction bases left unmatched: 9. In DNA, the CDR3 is TGTGCCAGCAGCTACGGACAGGGAGTCGAGCCCCAGCATTTT. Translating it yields CASSYGQGVEPQHF.

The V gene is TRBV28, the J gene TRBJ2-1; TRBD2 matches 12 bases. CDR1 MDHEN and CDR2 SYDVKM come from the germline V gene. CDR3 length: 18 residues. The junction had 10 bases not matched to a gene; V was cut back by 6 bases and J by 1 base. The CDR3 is CASSLIASGGASYNEQFF. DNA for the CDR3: TGTGCCAGCAGCCTTATAGCTAGCGGGGGGGCTTCCTACAATGAGCAGTTCTTC.

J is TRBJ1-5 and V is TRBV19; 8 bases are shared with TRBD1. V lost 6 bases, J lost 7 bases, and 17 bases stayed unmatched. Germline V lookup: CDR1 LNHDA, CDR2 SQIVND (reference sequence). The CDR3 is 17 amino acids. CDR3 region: CASSLGTGDMTLQPQHF. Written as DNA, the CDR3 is TGTGCCAGTAGCCTTGGGACAGGCGATATGACCCTCCAGCCCCAGCATTTT.